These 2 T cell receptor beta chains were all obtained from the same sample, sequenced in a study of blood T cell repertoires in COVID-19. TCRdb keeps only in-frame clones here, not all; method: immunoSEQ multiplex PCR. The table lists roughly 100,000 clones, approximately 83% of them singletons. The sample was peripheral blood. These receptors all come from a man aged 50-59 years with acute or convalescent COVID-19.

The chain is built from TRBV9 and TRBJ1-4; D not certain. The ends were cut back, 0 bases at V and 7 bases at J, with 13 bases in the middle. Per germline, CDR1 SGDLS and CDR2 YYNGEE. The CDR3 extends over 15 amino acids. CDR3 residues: CASSVAWEVGEKLFF. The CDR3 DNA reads TGTGCCAGCAGCGTAGCCTGGGAGGTGGGTGAAAAACTGTTTTTT. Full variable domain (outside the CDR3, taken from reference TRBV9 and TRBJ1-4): DSGVTQTPKHLITATGQRVTLRCSPRSGDLSVYWYQQSLDQGLQFLIQYYNGEERAKGNILERFSAQQFPDLHSELNLSSLELGDSALYFCASSVAWEVGEKLFFGSGTQLSVL.

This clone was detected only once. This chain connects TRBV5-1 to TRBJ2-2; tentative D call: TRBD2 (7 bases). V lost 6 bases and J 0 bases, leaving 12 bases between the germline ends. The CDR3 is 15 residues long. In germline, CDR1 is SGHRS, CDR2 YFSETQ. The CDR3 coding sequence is TGCGCCAGCACGAGGGGGGGCACGAACACCGGGGAGCTGTTTTTT. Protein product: CASTRGGTNTGELFF.